This T cell receptor (beta chain) is from a study of Tregs in tolerant kidney transplant recipients. About the research overall: Mixed chimerism was transient after nonmyeloablative marrow transplants from related graft donors. Overall study results and limits: No direct test of biological reproducibility was done here. Tolerant patients' donor-specific Tregs expanded beyond overall Tregs, suggesting antigen-driven growth. Validation in larger populations is needed because few patients were studied.

The CDR3 is 16 residues long. Trimming took off 5 bases at V and 0 bases at J, with 14 bases between the two ends. Germline V lookup: CDR1 SGHTA, CDR2 FQGNSA. Here immunoSEQ multiplex PCR was the method, and the copy in TCRdb shows in-frame clones only, minus some. The data show about 110,000 clones, with around 91% seen just once and about 0.31% held by the top ten. In regard to this clone: What it binds is not known.

The origin of this receptor is a human donor who received a combined kidney and bone marrow transplant. V usage is TRBV7-2 and J usage is TRBJ1-3; no definite D call. The input for sequencing was CD4+ T cells from blood, taken before the transplant. Here the CDR3 DNA reads TGTGCCAGCAGCCATTTTCCAGGCAGCTCTGGAAACACCATATATTTT. This encodes CASSHFPGSSGNTIYF.